This is a list of T cell receptor beta chains from one sample in a study of T cell repertoires in cytomegalovirus infection. The antigens of these receptors remain unknown. One entry per CDR3 protein, called by TCRdb with MiXCR from the reads. The data show about 69,000 distinct CDR3 sequences, around 28% seen once. The material was CD8+ T cells from cultured PBMCs, obtained from culture after CMV antigen stimulation. The receptors stem from a human donor in good health (CMV status not recorded). Some clones in this sample may be carry-over from other donors' samples. The CDR3 runs from the conserved cysteine through the conserved F or W. D genes are given only for firm matches. Size tells how often a clone was seen (once, few, many) or the class of an expanded clone, and some rows leave it out.

d_call j_call v_call clone_size cdr3_nt cdr3_aa
- TRBJ2-1 TRBV10-3 - TGTGCCATCAGGGGGGACGGCAAAAGGGCCTACAATGAGCAGTTCTTC CAIRGDGKRAYNEQFF
- TRBJ2-7 TRBV9 few TGTGCCAGCAGCCCCCGGCAAGGACAGTTTTACGAGCAGTACTTC CASSPRQGQFYEQYF
- TRBJ2-7 TRBV7-2 many TGTGCCAGCAGCTTAGGGTGGCTAATGAGTCCCCTTTCCTACGAGCAGTACTTC CASSLGWLMSPLSYEQYF
TRBD1 TRBJ1-6 TRBV6-6 - TGTGCCAGCAGTTTGACAGGGAAAGGGAATTCACCCCTCCACTTT CASSLTGKGNSPLHF
- TRBJ2-2 TRBV25-1 - TGTGCCAGCAGTGAAGGGAAAGGGCTCGAGTCCGGGGAGCTGTTTTTT CASSEGKGLESGELFF
- TRBJ2-6 TRBV12-3/TRBV12-4 - TGTGCCAGCTCCCCTTGGGGGAGGGGGGCCAACGTCCTGACTTTC CASSPWGRGANVLTF
- TRBJ2-7 TRBV19 - TGTGCCAGTAGTATAGGTGGCGGGGAAAGTTCCTACGAGCAGTACTTC CASSIGGGESSYEQYF
- TRBJ1-5 TRBV10-3 - TGTGCCATCAGGGCAGATAGCAATCAGCCCCAGCATTTT CAIRADSNQPQHF
TRBD1 TRBJ1-1 TRBV7-9 few TGTGCCAGCAGCTTAGGAAGGGGGCTGGGGAACACTGAAGCTTTCTTT CASSLGRGLGNTEAFF
TRBD2 TRBJ2-1 TRBV2 - TGTGCCAGCAGTTTTAGCGGGGGGGCCGGGTATGAGCAGTTCTTC CASSFSGGAGYEQFF
TRBD2 TRBJ2-3 TRBV7-3 few TGTGCCAGCAGCTTAAATAGCGGGGGGGCAAAGGATACGCAGTATTTT CASSLNSGGAKDTQYF
- TRBJ1-5 TRBV6-1 few TGTGCCAGCAGCAATGACGACGGTAATCAGCCCCAGCATTTT CASSNDDGNQPQHF
- TRBJ2-7 TRBV9 - TGTGCCAGCAGCGCAGAGGGACGTCCCTACGAGCAGTACTTC CASSAEGRPYEQYF
- TRBJ1-5 TRBV7-6 - TGTGCCAGCAGCTTAGGCGAGGGAAGGTCGCCCCAGCATTTT CASSLGEGRSPQHF
- TRBJ2-1 TRBV29-1 - TGCAGCGTTGAAGAGGGGTTAAATGAGCAGTTCTTC CSVEEGLNEQFF
- TRBJ1-5 TRBV28 - TGTGCCAGCAGTTTTAGGGGTTTGGGGCAGCCCCAGCATTTT CASSFRGLGQPQHF
- TRBJ1-1 TRBV12-3/TRBV12-4 few TGTGCCAGCAGTGATACGACACCTAACACTGAAGCTTTCTTT CASSDTTPNTEAFF
- TRBJ2-7 TRBV7-2 - TGTGCCAGCAGCACCTCCTCCTACGAGCAGTACTTC CASSTSSYEQYF
TRBD2 TRBJ2-5 TRBV19 many TGTGCCAGTAGTCCCGGGACTAGCGAAGAGACCCAGTACTTC CASSPGTSEETQYF
TRBD1 TRBJ2-7 TRBV6-1 few TGTGCCAGCAGTGTACGACAGGGGAGGACCTACGAGCAGTACTTC CASSVRQGRTYEQYF
- TRBJ2-3 TRBV20-1 - TGCAGTGCCCTATTGGAGTCAGGGAGCACAGATACGCAGTATTTT CSALLESGSTDTQYF
TRBD1 TRBJ1-1 TRBV27 - TGTGCCAGCAGTTTATCGGGGACAGGGATGGAAGCTTTCTTT CASSLSGTGMEAFF
- TRBJ2-1 TRBV7-2 many TGTGCCAGCAGCTTAGAGGGCAGACCGGATTACTACAATGAGCAGTTCTTC CASSLEGRPDYYNEQFF
TRBD2 TRBJ2-1 TRBV20-1 few TGCAGTGAGGGGCGGGGGGCCTACAATGAGCAGTTCTTC CSEGRGAYNEQFF
- TRBJ2-2 TRBV27 many TGTGCCAGCAGCCTTGGCCAGTTCACCGGGGAGCTGTTTTTT CASSLGQFTGELFF
TRBD2 TRBJ2-3 TRBV4-3 - TGCGCCAGCAGCCAAGACCCAGGGCGGGGGGGCACAGATACGCAGTATTTT CASSQDPGRGGTDTQYF
TRBD2 TRBJ2-5 TRBV12-3/TRBV12-4 - TGTGCCGGCAACCCGACTAGCGGGGGGGCCCAAGAGACCCAGTACTTC CAGNPTSGGAQETQYF
- TRBJ2-3 TRBV7-6 - TGTGCCAGCAGCGCCCACACAGATACGCAGTATTTT CASSAHTDTQYF
TRBD1 TRBJ1-6 TRBV12-3/TRBV12-4 many TGTGCCAGCAGTCCCCCCCCGGGACAGTATAATTCACCCCTCCACTTT CASSPPPGQYNSPLHF